The 24 T cell receptor beta chains listed next were all sequenced from one sample in a study of identical twins. MiXCR was run by TCRdb on the 5' RACE reads, yielding one entry per CDR3 protein. Here the sample spans about 890,000 distinct CDR3 sequences, 10% to 15% being singletons. These data were also reused for a study on yellow fever vaccine responses in identical twins.

Sequenced: PBMCs. These receptor sequences come from a woman under 30 in good health.

This clonotype was counted between two and nine times. The chain combines TRBV6-5 with TRBJ2-7, with 7 bases matching TRBD2. The junction had 6 bases not matched to a gene; V was cut back by 2 bases and J by 2 bases. From germline, CDR1 is MNHEY and CDR2 SVGAGI. The CDR3 extends over 15 amino acids. CDR3 DNA sequence: TGTGCCAGCAGTTACGGGACTACCCACCCCTACGAGCAGTACTTC. Translating gives CASSYGTTHPYEQYF.

There are a few counts of this clonotype. The CDR3 loop is CASSIKVNTEAFF. DNA for the CDR3: TGTGCCAGTAGTATAAAGGTGAACACTGAAGCTTTCTTT. The V and J genes are TRBV19 and TRBJ1-1; no firm D call. The V end was cut by 2 bases, the J end by 0 bases, with 4 bases between. The CDR3 spans 13 residues. Germline loops: CDR1 LNHDA, CDR2 SQIVND (reference sequence).

This clonotype was recorded at least ten times. V gene TRBV12-3 or TRBV12-4 combines with J gene TRBJ1-5; D gene unclear. This CDR3 has 16 residues. V lost 1 base to trimming and J lost 2 bases, with 12 bases between them. The CDR3 sequence is CASSLGAPWGNQPQHF. CDR3 coding DNA: TGTGCCAGCAGTTTAGGGGCTCCTTGGGGCAATCAGCCCCAGCATTTT.

This clonotype was detected only a few times. The chain recombines TRBV18 with TRBJ1-5; the D gene is possibly TRBD1 (6 bases). The CDR3 consists of 16 residues. With 6 bases removed from V and 4 bases from J, the gap between germline ends came to 19 bases. Germline CDR1 KGHSH, CDR2 LQKENI. CDR3 amino acids: CASSEGVASTNQPQHF. The CDR3 DNA reads as TGTGCCAGCTCGGAGGGGGTGGCAAGTACTAATCAGCCCCAGCATTTT.

The CDR3 protein is CASRHSSGNEQFF. CDR3 bases: TGTGCCAGCAGACACAGTAGTGGGAATGAGCAGTTCTTC. The V gene is TRBV14, the J gene TRBJ2-1; no reliable D call. CDR3 size: 13 residues. Germline lookup yields CDR1 SGHDN and CDR2 FVKESK. V lost 6 bases to trimming and J lost 7 bases, with 13 bases between them.

This chain links TRBV27 with TRBJ2-3; weak D call: TRBD2 (7 bases). Germline V gives CDR1 MNHEY, CDR2 SMNVEV (reference sequence). This CDR3 has 15 residues. Between the trimmed V and J ends, which lost 7 bases and 3 bases, there was a span of 17 bases. The CDR3 DNA follows: TGTGCCAGCACCATAGGGGGGAGGGTTACAGATACGCAGTATTTT. Encoded protein: CASTIGGRVTDTQYF.

This chain joins TRBV2 and TRBJ2-2; 7 nucleotides agree with TRBD1. CDR3 length: 19 amino acids. V lost 6 bases to trimming and J lost 4 bases; unmatched junction nucleotides: 20. Germline lookup yields CDR1 SNHLY and CDR2 FYNNEI. The CDR3: CASRHIHRGMVRVTGELFF. The CDR3 DNA follows: TGTGCCAGCAGACATATACACAGGGGTATGGTTAGGGTCACCGGGGAGCTGTTTTTT.

This clonotype was counted only a few times. V is TRBV14 and J is TRBJ2-1; D may be TRBD1 (5 bases). Trimming cost V 5 bases and J 3 bases, with 11 bases left between them. Germline assignment: CDR1 SGHDN and CDR2 FVKESK. The CDR3 totals 14 residues. CDR3 region: CASSMGLYYNEQFF. Written as DNA, the CDR3 is TGTGCCAGCAGCATGGGGCTTTACTACAATGAGCAGTTCTTC.

This clonotype was found many times. The genes are TRBV29-1 and TRBJ2-5, with 8 bases lining up with TRBD1. The CDR3 sequence is 12 residues long. Germline CDR1 and CDR2: SQVTM and ANQGSEA. Trimming at V came to 7 bases and at J to 5 bases, leaving 6 bases not matched to a gene. CDR3 coding DNA: TGCAGCGGAAGGACAGGGTGGGAGACCCAGTACTTC. Its protein is CSGRTGWETQYF.

This clonotype showed up just a few times. The CDR3 nucleotides are TGTGCCAGCAGTCCAGGACTAGCGGGAACGGGCACAGATACGCAGTATTTT. Translation gives CASSPGLAGTGTDTQYF. V and J are TRBV28 and TRBJ2-3; 12 bases are a match to TRBD2. V lost 5 bases, J lost 1 base, and 7 bases stayed unmatched. CDR1 MDHEN and CDR2 SYDVKM come from the germline V gene. CDR3 size: 17 residues.

This clonotype was observed many times. This chain links TRBV28 with TRBJ2-7, with D tentatively TRBD1 (6 bases). Trimming removed 3 bases at V and 2 bases at J, with 11 bases between. The CDR3 loop spans 14 amino acids. Germline V lookup: CDR1 MDHEN, CDR2 SYDVKM. The CDR3 reads CASSFLGGTYEQYF. CDR3 sequence (DNA): TGTGCCAGCAGTTTTCTAGGGGGAACCTACGAGCAGTACTTC.

In DNA, the CDR3 is TGTGCCAGCAGTTCTGAAAGCTTAACTGAGCAGTTCTTC. Translation: CASSSESLTEQFF. The chain is built from TRBV6-5 and TRBJ2-1; D ambiguous. This CDR3 is 13 amino acids long. The germline V gene encodes CDR1 MNHEY and CDR2 SVGAGI. Between the trimmed V and J ends, which lost 4 bases and 9 bases, there was a span of 13 bases.

The chain links TRBV6-5 to TRBJ2-2; no clear D. The ends were cut back, 3 bases at V and 0 bases at J, with 8 bases in the middle. Per germline, CDR1 MNHEY and CDR2 SVGAGI. The CDR3 has 15 amino acids. The CDR3 bases are TGTGCCAGCAGTTATGGCAGTCCGAACACCGGGGAGCTGTTTTTT. Protein sequence: CASSYGSPNTGELFF.

The V gene is TRBV6-1, the J gene TRBJ2-7; D may be TRBD1 or TRBD2 (6 bases each). Trimming took off 4 bases at V and 4 bases at J, with 20 bases between the two ends. The CDR3 consists of 16 residues. Germline values: CDR1 MNHNS, CDR2 SASEGT. The CDR3 region has the DNA TGTGCCAGCAGTGGCCGGGGGCCGGGACACTCATACGAGCAGTACTTC. This translates into CASSGRGPGHSYEQYF.

This clonotype was detected a few times. CDR3 nucleotides: TGTGCCAGCAGCTGGACCGAAAGCACTGAAGCTTTCTTT. This codes for CASSWTESTEAFF. V gene TRBV7-8 combines with J gene TRBJ1-1; no definite D call. Germline loops: CDR1 SGHVS, CDR2 FQNEAQ. The V end lost 4 bases, the J end lost 4 bases, and 10 bases lay between the germline ends. The CDR3 length is 13 residues.

This clonotype appeared a few times. The rearrangement links TRBV15 to TRBJ2-7; TRBD2 matches 9 bases. Germline assignment: CDR1 LNHNV and CDR2 YYDKDF (reference sequence). The CDR3 extends over 14 amino acids. Trimming took 6 bases from V and 0 from J; bases not matched to a gene: 3. The chain's CDR3 is CATRRLAVSYEQYV. CDR3 coding DNA: TGTGCCACCAGGAGACTAGCGGTCTCCTACGAGCAGTACGTC.

CDR3 protein: CASNLAGASYQETQYF. CDR3 in DNA: TGTGCCAGCAACCTAGCGGGAGCCTCGTACCAAGAGACCCAGTACTTC. The chain has TRBV28 and TRBJ2-5; 10 positions agree with TRBD2. Germline V gives CDR1 MDHEN, CDR2 SYDVKM. The CDR3 is 16 residues long. V lost 7 bases to trimming and J lost 0 bases; unmatched junction nucleotides: 8.

This clonotype appeared a few times. The V and J genes are TRBV15 and TRBJ1-4; 7 nucleotides align to TRBD1. V trimming: 6 bases; J trimming: 0 bases; junction bases outside the gene matches: 4. Germline assignment: CDR1 LNHNV and CDR2 YYDKDF (reference sequence). CDR3 length: 15 amino acids. Here the CDR3 reads CATRPTGATNEKLFF. In DNA, the CDR3 is TGTGCCACCAGACCAACAGGGGCAACTAATGAAAAACTGTTTTTT.

The chain employs TRBV6-1 and TRBJ1-1; the match to TRBD1 covers 8 bases. V was clipped by 6 bases and J by 6 bases; unmatched bases: 12. Germline V gives CDR1 MNHNS, CDR2 SASEGT. The CDR3 is 15 amino acids. The CDR3 reads CASRDRVSYFAEAFF. CDR3 sequence (DNA): TGTGCCAGCAGGGACAGGGTTAGTTATTTCGCTGAAGCTTTCTTT.

The V and J genes are TRBV12-3 or TRBV12-4 and TRBJ2-2; 15 positions match TRBD2. V dropped 5 bases and J dropped 7; count of bases not matched to a gene: 8. CDR3 size: 17 residues. The CDR3 DNA reads as TGTGCCAGCAGTACCTCGGGACTAGCGGGAGGTCACGGGGAGCTGTTTTTT. This encodes CASSTSGLAGGHGELFF.

This clonotype was counted at least ten times. J is TRBJ1-1 and V is TRBV2, with 7 bases identical to TRBD1. Trimming removed 7 bases from V and 1 base from J; junction bases left unmatched: 9. The CDR3 has 15 amino acids. Germline CDR1 is SNHLY and CDR2 is FYNNEI. Here the CDR3 reads CASKEGARENTEAFF. For the CDR3, the DNA is TGTGCCAGCAAGGAGGGGGCGAGGGAGAACACTGAAGCTTTCTTT.

The chain carries TRBV5-1 and TRBJ1-1; D is unclear. The CDR3 covers 12 residues. With 6 bases removed from V and 1 base from J, the gap between germline ends came to 7 bases. CDR1 and CDR2 from the germline V gene are SGHRS and YFSETQ. CDR3 amino acids: CASIPSNTEAFF. The CDR3 bases are TGCGCCAGCATTCCCTCGAACACTGAAGCTTTCTTT.

The table lists this clonotype with a few counts. V usage is TRBV19 and J usage is TRBJ2-7; 7 positions match TRBD2. The length of the CDR3 is 15 residues. Germline CDR1 and CDR2: LNHDA and SQIVND (reference sequence). The V segment lost 5 bases and the J segment 7 bases; nucleotides outside the gene matches: 14. The CDR3 bases are TGTGCCAGTAGTCGCTGGTACCAGCGGGACGGTGAGCAGTACTTC. Protein: CASSRWYQRDGEQYF.

In its sample, this clonotype was seen a few times. The V gene is TRBV27, the J gene TRBJ2-2; no clear D. This CDR3 is built from 16 residues. Trimming removed 4 bases at V and 2 bases at J, with 14 bases between. Germline lookup yields CDR1 MNHEY and CDR2 SMNVEV (reference sequence). CDR3 nucleotide sequence: TGTGCCAGCAGTTATCTAGTACAGCTAAACACCGGGGAGCTGTTTTTT. Protein product: CASSYLVQLNTGELFF.